This note documents a single TCR beta chain sequence. Its antigen is as yet unknown. The CDR3 runs 16 residues. The V and J ends lost 4 bases and 1 base, in that order; junction bases with no gene match: 9. Germline CDR1 SQVTM, CDR2 ANQGSEA. This entry comes from a study of T cell responses to AZD1222 COVID-19 vaccine. Study-wide findings and caveats: Baseline seropositivity occurred in only a handful of AZD1222 recipients. Spike-specific TCR breadth and depth both grew after two AZD1222 doses.

Here immunoSEQ multiplex PCR was the method, and the copy in TCRdb shows in-frame clones only, minus some. In the table there are about 66,000 clones, 80% to 95% of which are singletons. This chain joins TRBV29-1 and TRBJ2-7; 11 bases agree with TRBD2. The specimen comprised peripheral blood, sampled 28 days after the second dose of the MenACWY control vaccine. The origin of this receptor is an adult who received the MenACWY meningococcal vaccine as a control. This CDR3 reads CSVAGMGLAASYEQYF. Written as DNA, the CDR3 is TGCAGCGTTGCTGGCATGGGACTAGCGGCTTCCTACGAGCAGTACTTC.